Following are 25 T cell receptor beta chains from one sample sequenced in a study of T-cell reconstitution after alpha-beta-depleted transplantation in children. The authors prepared the TCRbeta library with unique molecular identifiers. A single record per CDR3 protein comes from TCRdb applying MiXCR to the PCR reads. The sample records fewer than 700,000 distinct CDR3 sequences, roughly 13% being singletons. Sequencing used PBMCs, mostly from graft donor cells, obtained 360 days after TCRalphabeta/CD19-depleted stem cell transplant. The receptors here all came from a male patient under 18 who had a stem cell transplant for acute myeloid leukemia, so the T cells may come from the graft donor.

The chain joins TRBV7-3 to TRBJ1-1; D gene unclear. The germline V gene encodes CDR1 SGHTA and CDR2 FQGTGA. The germline V and J ends were trimmed by 5 bases and 1 base, with 14 bases remaining between them. The CDR3 length is 15 residues. As DNA, the CDR3 is TGTGCCAGCAGCCCCCTAAGTGGTACGAACACTGAAGCTTTCTTT. It encodes CASSPLSGTNTEAFF.

The chain joins TRBV7-2 to TRBJ1-2; D not resolved. CDR1 is SGHTA, CDR2 FQGNSA, per germline. CDR3 length: 12 amino acids. V gave up 5 bases and J gave up 7 bases, with 11 bases separating them. This CDR3 reads CASSRDTRGYTF. The CDR3 bases are TGTGCCAGCAGCCGTGACACCCGTGGCTACACCTTC.

This clonotype has a count of ten or more. V usage is TRBV6-2 or TRBV6-3 and J usage is TRBJ2-1, with 7 bases identical to TRBD2. V was pared by 5 bases and J by 6 bases, with 13 bases of the junction left unmatched. Per the germline V gene, CDR1 is MNHEY and CDR2 is SVGEGT. There are 16 residues in the CDR3. The CDR3 nucleotides read TGTGCCAGCAGTCCCCAGGGCGGGAGACTCTTCAATGAGCAGTTCTTC. Translated, it gives CASSPQGGRLFNEQFF.

This clonotype appeared a few times. The chain links TRBV7-6 to TRBJ2-1; 7 bases align to TRBD2. The CDR3 has 14 residues. V dropped 2 bases and J dropped 7; count of bases not matched to a gene: 5. Germline V gives CDR1 SGHVS, CDR2 FNYEAQ. The CDR3 DNA reads TGTGCCAGCAGCTTAAGTTCTAGCGGAAATGAGCAGTTCTTC. It specifies CASSLSSSGNEQFF.

The chain couples TRBV7-8 to TRBJ1-1; tentative D call: TRBD1 (6 bases). The length of the CDR3 is 13 residues. V was pared by 3 bases and J by 5 bases, with 10 bases between. In germline, CDR1 is SGHVS, CDR2 FQNEAQ. The CDR3 DNA reads as TGTGCCAGCAGCTTCCGGGACACTACTGAAGCTTTCTTT. Its protein is CASSFRDTTEAFF.

This clonotype was observed at least ten times. CDR3 bases: TGCAGCGTTGGTTTCCTAGCTCCATGGAATGAGCAGTTCTTC. It translates to CSVGFLAPWNEQFF. The chain employs TRBV29-1 and TRBJ2-1, with D maybe TRBD2 (5 bases). V gave up 4 bases and J gave up 7 bases, with 17 bases separating them. Germline V CDR1 and CDR2: SQVTM, ANQGSEA. This CDR3 region has 14 residues.

This clonotype appeared a few times. The chain is built from TRBV4-3 and TRBJ2-5; D unresolved. The CDR3 is made up of 13 amino acids. Germline loops: CDR1 LGHNA, CDR2 YSLEER. Trimming removed 2 bases at V and 4 bases at J, with 8 bases between. The CDR3 spells CASSQFSGETQYF. The CDR3 nucleotides read TGCGCCAGCAGCCAATTTTCCGGAGAGACCCAGTACTTC.

The sample holds a few counts of this clonotype. The V call is TRBV12-3 or TRBV12-4, the J call TRBJ2-1; the D gene is possibly TRBD2 (5 bases). This CDR3 comprises 17 residues. Trimming took 2 bases from V and 5 from J, leaving 19 bases between them. The CDR3 DNA sequence: TGTGCCAGCAGTTTACTAGGAGCGGTGATTCCTAACAATGAGCAGTTCTTC. It encodes CASSLLGAVIPNNEQFF.

The rearrangement links TRBV20-1 to TRBJ2-4; 8 nucleotides match TRBD2. J lost 0 bases, V lost 3 bases, and 16 bases had no gene match. There are 19 residues in the CDR3. Germline CDR1 DFQATT, CDR2 SNEGSKA (reference sequence). CDR3 sequence: CSARKNRLAQTLAKNIQYF. The CDR3 DNA reads TGCAGTGCTAGGAAGAACCGACTAGCGCAAACCCTAGCCAAAAACATTCAGTACTTC.

This clonotype was seen ten or more times. The rearrangement uses TRBV28 and TRBJ2-6; D may be TRBD2 (5 bases). Germline CDR1 MDHEN, CDR2 SYDVKM. This CDR3 is built from 15 residues. V dropped 11 bases and J dropped 0 bases, with 14 bases sitting between them. This CDR3 reads CALSRGSSGANVLTF. CDR3 sequence (DNA): TGTGCCCTATCGCGAGGGAGCTCTGGGGCCAACGTCCTGACTTTC.

A few counts support this clonotype. This chain links TRBV6-1 with TRBJ2-7, with a tentative D call TRBD2 (6 bases). There are 15 residues in the CDR3. The V gene lost 6 bases and the J gene lost 1 base, with 16 bases spanning the gap. Germline V lookup: CDR1 MNHNS, CDR2 SASEGT. The CDR3: CASRNRAGSSYEQYF. The DNA of the CDR3 is TGTGCCAGCAGAAATAGGGCGGGATCTTCCTACGAGCAGTACTTC.

This sequence joins TRBV24-1 and TRBJ2-3; D remains unclear. Between the trimmed V and J ends, which lost 2 bases and 1 base, there was a span of 9 bases. The CDR3 is made up of 15 amino acids. Germline V gene data show CDR1 as KGHDR and CDR2 as SFDVKD. For the CDR3, the DNA is TGTGCCACCAGTGATTCTGCATTAGGCACAGATACGCAGTATTTT. Translating it yields CATSDSALGTDTQYF.

The chain is built from TRBV12-3 or TRBV12-4 and TRBJ2-6; either TRBD1 or TRBD2 may supply D (5 bases each). Trimming left V 7 bases short and J 2 bases short, with 12 bases between. This CDR3 is built from 15 residues. The CDR3 region has the DNA TGTGCCAGCACCCTGGGGGTCGCTGGGGCCAACGTCCTGACTTTC. Translated: CASTLGVAGANVLTF.

This clonotype has just a few counts. V and J are TRBV29-1 and TRBJ1-6; TRBD1 aligns across 7 bases. V gave up 6 bases and J gave up 4 bases; unmatched junction bases: 6. This CDR3 has 14 residues. In germline, CDR1 is SQVTM, CDR2 ANQGSEA. The DNA of the CDR3 is TGCAGCGTCCAGGACAGGCCTTATAATTCACCCCTCCACTTT. Translated, it gives CSVQDRPYNSPLHF.

This clonotype was detected many times. The V call is TRBV11-2, the J call TRBJ2-1; TRBD2 matches 7 bases. The V gene end was trimmed by 5 bases and the J gene end by 5 bases; junction bases not matched to a gene: 9. CDR3 length: 15 residues. The germline V gene encodes CDR1 SGHAT and CDR2 FQNNGV. CDR3 sequence reads: CASSHGRRAHNEQFF. Here the CDR3 DNA reads TGTGCCAGCAGCCACGGGAGGCGAGCCCACAATGAGCAGTTCTTC.

This CDR3 reads CASSLWQGINEQYF. The CDR3 coding sequence is TGTGCCAGCAGTTTATGGCAGGGGATTAACGAGCAGTACTTC. The genes are TRBV28 and TRBJ2-7, with a tentative D call TRBD1 (6 bases). Germline CDR1 is MDHEN and CDR2 is SYDVKM. Trimming stripped 0 bases from V and 5 bases from J, with 11 bases between. The CDR3 is 14 residues long.

With regard to this clonotype: A read error may be the cause here, since a much bigger clone is one base away. The chain links TRBV7-8 to TRBJ2-7; 10 bases align to TRBD2. Germline CDR1 reads SGHVS; CDR2 reads FQNEAQ. After removal of 5 bases from V and 4 bases from J, the junction contained 8 bases not matched to a gene. This CDR3 region has 15 residues. As DNA, the CDR3 is TGTGCCAGCAGCGCCCTAGCGGGGGTCCTTTACGAGCAGTACTTC. This gives the protein CASSALAGVLYEQYF. Drawing the rest from reference TRBV7-8 and TRBJ2-7, the complete variable domain is GAGVSQSPRYKVAKRGQDVALRCDPISGHVSLFWYQQALGQGPEFLTYFQNEAQLDKSGLPSDRFFAERPEGSVSTLKIQRTQQEDSAVYLCASSALAGVLYEQYFGPGTRLTVT.

There are a few counts of this clonotype. The chain combines TRBV4-1 with TRBJ2-5; 15 bases are a match to TRBD2. V lost 0 bases, J lost 5 bases, and 10 bases stayed unmatched. Germline CDR1 is MGHRA and CDR2 is YSYEKL. The CDR3 spans 19 residues. As DNA, the CDR3 is TGCGCCAGCAGCCAAGAAGGGACTAGCGGGAGGTTGCTACTCGAGACCCAGTACTTC. Protein sequence: CASSQEGTSGRLLLETQYF.

The chain links TRBV29-1 to TRBJ2-6; a weak D match, TRBD2 (5 bases). In germline, CDR1 is SQVTM, CDR2 ANQGSEA. This CDR3 region has 10 residues. The CDR3 DNA sequence: TGCGCGGGTGGGGCCAACGTCCTGACTTTC. It yields the protein CAGGANVLTF.

V is TRBV10-3 and J is TRBJ2-1; D is possibly TRBD2 (5 bases). Germline V gene lookup returns CDR1 ENHRY and CDR2 SYGVKD. V was trimmed by 11 bases and J by 7 bases, leaving 21 bases between them. The length of the CDR3 is 14 residues. The CDR3 loop is CAASGADGRNEQFF. As DNA, the CDR3 is TGTGCCGCCTCCGGAGCGGACGGGCGGAATGAGCAGTTCTTC.

This clonotype appeared a few times. The chain has TRBV5-1 and TRBJ1-5; unclear D gene. CDR3 size: 14 residues. Germline CDR1 is SGHRS and CDR2 is YFSETQ. V was cut by 0 bases and J by 11 bases, with 15 bases left in between. As DNA, the CDR3 is TGCGCCAGCAGCTTGGAACCGTCCAGATCGGCCCAGCATTTT. Its protein is CASSLEPSRSAQHF.

This clonotype was observed a few times. The chain links TRBV12-3 or TRBV12-4 to TRBJ2-7; 9 bases align to TRBD1. The CDR3 totals 14 residues. V lost 6 bases to trimming and J lost 6 bases; unmatched junction nucleotides: 9. The CDR3 is CASSGGQGGSEQYF. The DNA of the CDR3 is TGTGCCAGCAGCGGGGGACAGGGAGGGTCCGAGCAGTACTTC.

This clonotype was found many times. The chain carries TRBV29-1 and TRBJ2-2; maybe TRBD2 (5 bases). This CDR3 is built from 12 residues. Germline CDR1 and CDR2: SQVTM and ANQGSEA. The ends were cut back, 3 bases at V and 6 bases at J, with 8 bases in the middle. The CDR3 DNA follows: TGCAGCGTTGACTCGGGGTCCGGGGAGCTGTTTTTT. Protein sequence: CSVDSGSGELFF.

The rearrangement joins TRBV27 to TRBJ2-3; 10 bases are a match to TRBD2. The CDR3 has 16 amino acids. The trim removed 10 bases at V and 5 bases at J, leaving 15 bases unmatched. CDR1 MNHEY and CDR2 SMNVEV come from the germline V gene (reference sequence). CDR3: CAIKIAGGSPVDTQYF. The CDR3 DNA sequence: TGTGCCATCAAGATAGCGGGAGGATCCCCGGTAGATACGCAGTATTTT.

The rearrangement links TRBV20-1 to TRBJ2-7; perhaps TRBD1 as D (6 bases). The CDR3 is made up of 13 amino acids. Between the trimmed V and J ends, which lost 7 bases and 5 bases, there was a span of 18 bases. The germline CDR1 and CDR2 sequences are DFQATT and SNEGSKA (reference sequence). The CDR3 nucleotides are TGCAGTGGAACCGGGACATGGGCCCACGAGCAGTACTTC. The encoded protein is CSGTGTWAHEQYF.